The next 3 T cell receptor beta chains were all read from a single sample in a study of T cell repertoires in cytomegalovirus infection. Via MiXCR, TCRdb re-called the reads, giving one row per CDR3 protein. The sample holds over 150,000 distinct CDR3 sequences, about 18% seen once. Material for sequencing was CD8+ T cells from PBMCs. These receptors originate from a human donor in good health (CMV status not recorded). Some clones in this sample may be carry-over from other donors' samples.

In DNA form, the CDR3 reads TGTGCCATCAGTGAGTCGGGACTAGCGGTGGTCAATGAGCAGTTCTTC. Amino acids: CAISESGLAVVNEQFF. This chain links TRBV10-3 with TRBJ2-1, with 11 positions matching TRBD2. Germline values: CDR1 ENHRY, CDR2 SYGVKD. V was pared by 0 bases and J by 6 bases, with 4 bases of the junction left unmatched. This CDR3 is 16 amino acids long.

This clonotype was found a few times. This rearrangement joins TRBV6-6 to TRBJ2-1, with TRBD2 matching over 10 bases. The germline CDR1 and CDR2 sequences are MNHNY and SVGAGI (reference sequence). This CDR3 spans 16 amino acids. Germline trimming cut 0 bases from V and 5 bases from J; bases unmatched to any gene: 4. The CDR3 DNA reads TGTGCCAGCAGTTACTCATCCCTAGCGGGGGACAATGAGCAGTTCTTC. Translation: CASSYSSLAGDNEQFF.

This clonotype was found a few times. The gene calls are TRBV11-2 and TRBJ2-7, with D unresolved. The V end lost 1 base, the J end lost 1 base, and 5 bases lay between the germline ends. Germline V gene sequence: CDR1 SGHAT, CDR2 FQNNGV. CDR3 length: 13 residues. The CDR3 DNA sequence: TGTGCCAGCAGCTTAGGGTTTTCCTACGAGCAGTACTTC. This sequence encodes CASSLGFSYEQYF.